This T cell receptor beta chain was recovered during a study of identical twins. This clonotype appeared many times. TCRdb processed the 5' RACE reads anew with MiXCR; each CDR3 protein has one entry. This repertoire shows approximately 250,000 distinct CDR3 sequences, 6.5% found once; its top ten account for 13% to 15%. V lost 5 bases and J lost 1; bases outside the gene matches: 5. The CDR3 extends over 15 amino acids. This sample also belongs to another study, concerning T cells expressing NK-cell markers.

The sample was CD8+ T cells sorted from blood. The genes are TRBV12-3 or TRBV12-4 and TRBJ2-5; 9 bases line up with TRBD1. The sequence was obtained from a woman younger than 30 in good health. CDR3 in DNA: TGTGCCAGCAGTCCCACAGGGGGCGGCCAAGAGACCCAGTACTTC. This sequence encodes CASSPTGGGQETQYF.